The 14 T cell receptor beta chains in this list originate from one sample, sequenced in a study of T cells in Graves' hyperthyroidism and ophthalmopathy (dated by TCRdb to 2018 to 2020). Libraries were made using multiplex PCR. TCRdb shows the sequencer as Illumina HiSeq 2000. The TCR beta CDR3 regions were amplified from RNA transcripts. The first round of RT-PCR for the TCR CDR3 was performed with the HTBI primer set and the Qiagen OneStep RT-PCR kit. TCRdb reprocessed the public reads (quality trimming at Q25 with fastp, clone calling with MiXCR) and kept in-frame beta chains. A single entry per CDR3 protein holds the most common genes and DNA from its merged rows. This sample holds some 270,000 distinct CDR3 sequences; roughly an eighth were observed only once. 7.9% of the sample rests with the top ten. Sequenced input: blood. The receptors here all came from a middle-aged woman with Graves' hyperthyroidism.

This clonotype has only a few counts. Here the CDR3 reads CAWSHQQGLVSEQYF. The CDR3 DNA reads TGTGCCTGGAGTCACCAACAAGGACTAGTTTCCGAGCAGTACTTC. The rearrangement links TRBV30 to TRBJ2-7; TRBD2 agrees at 7 bases. V gave up 2 bases and J gave up 6 bases; unmatched junction bases: 13. The CDR3 sequence is 15 residues long. Germline V CDR1 and CDR2: GTSNPN, SVGIG (reference sequence).

V usage is TRBV20-1 and J usage is TRBJ2-1; 7 nucleotides align to TRBD2. The germline V gene encodes CDR1 DFQATT and CDR2 SNEGSKA (reference sequence). V gave up 6 bases and J gave up 6 bases; unmatched junction bases: 11. The CDR3 contains 14 residues. For the CDR3, the DNA is TGCAGTGCCCTGAAAGCGGGACTCCCCAATGAGCAGTTCTTC. Its translation: CSALKAGLPNEQFF.

The chain employs TRBV18 and TRBJ1-4; no clear D gene. Trimming cost V 3 bases and J 7 bases, with 15 bases left between them. The CDR3 covers 15 residues. CDR1 is KGHSH, CDR2 LQKENI, per germline. The CDR3 is CASSPRTSGGEKLFF. DNA for the CDR3: TGTGCCAGCTCACCGAGGACTTCGGGAGGTGAAAAACTGTTTTTT.

The genes are TRBV7-2 and TRBJ2-2, with TRBD2 matching 9 bases. V lost 1 base and J lost 7; bases outside the gene matches: 4. From germline, CDR1 is SGHTA and CDR2 FQGNSA. The CDR3 runs to 15 residues. CDR3 in amino acids: CASSLGGRAGGELFF. CDR3 sequence (DNA): TGTGCCAGCAGCTTAGGCGGGAGGGCCGGCGGGGAGCTGTTTTTT.

J is TRBJ2-7 and V is TRBV29-1; D is undetermined. The V end was cut by 0 bases, the J end by 0 bases, with 12 bases between. This CDR3 contains 15 residues. Germline loops: CDR1 SQVTM, CDR2 ANQGSEA. The CDR3 here is CSVEENGRFSYEQYF. The DNA for the CDR3 is TGCAGCGTTGAAGAAAATGGACGGTTCTCCTACGAGCAGTACTTC.

This clonotype was seen repeatedly, ten times or more. The chain is built from TRBV6-1 and TRBJ2-7; D not certain. The germline CDR1 and CDR2 sequences are MNHNS and SASEGT. V was trimmed by 1 base and J by 2 bases, leaving 9 bases between them. This CDR3 comprises 14 residues. CDR3 loop: CASSEVFGPYEQYF. As DNA, the CDR3 is TGTGCCAGCAGTGAAGTATTTGGTCCCTACGAGCAGTACTTC.

This clonotype appeared many times. This rearrangement joins TRBV11-2 to TRBJ1-1, with D perhaps matching TRBD1 (5 bases). This CDR3 has 15 amino acids. V was clipped by 5 bases and J by 2 bases, with 15 bases between them. From germline, CDR1 is SGHAT and CDR2 FQNNGV. CDR3 nucleotide sequence: TGTGCCAGCAGCGGAACCGGGACGGTAAACACTGAAGCTTTCTTT. This codes for CASSGTGTVNTEAFF.

This clonotype was detected many times. The chain combines TRBV2 with TRBJ2-5; D is perhaps TRBD2 (6 bases). Germline-derived CDR1 and CDR2 are SNHLY and FYNNEI. The CDR3 sequence is 14 residues long. V lost 2 bases to trimming and J lost 10 bases, with 17 bases between them. Here the CDR3 reads CASSELGEATHQYF. CDR3 in DNA: TGTGCCAGCAGTGAACTGGGGGAGGCCACGCACCAGTACTTC.

This clonotype was counted many times. The chain links TRBV20-1 to TRBJ2-3; 8 nucleotides line up with TRBD2. Germline V lookup: CDR1 DFQATT, CDR2 SNEGSKA (reference sequence). This CDR3 has 14 residues. The J segment lost 4 bases and the V segment lost 3 bases, leaving 6 bases of the junction unmatched. CDR3 sequence (DNA): TGCAGTGCTAGTAAGGAGCGGGGGCCAGATACGCAGTATTTT. This gives the protein CSASKERGPDTQYF.

This clonotype was seen at least ten times. The chain recombines TRBV28 with TRBJ1-4; the D is unclear. Germline loops: CDR1 MDHEN, CDR2 SYDVKM. Trimming took off 2 bases at V and 4 bases at J, with 5 bases between the two ends. The CDR3 is made up of 13 amino acids. The CDR3 DNA sequence: TGTGCCAGCAGTTTAAGGGATAATGAAAAACTGTTTTTT. It translates to CASSLRDNEKLFF.

This clonotype was seen repeatedly, ten times or more. CDR3 residues: CASSESVGQGTYNEQFF. DNA of the CDR3: TGTGCCAGCAGTGAAAGTGTTGGACAGGGCACCTACAATGAGCAGTTCTTC. The V gene is TRBV2, the J gene TRBJ2-1; 8 nucleotides line up with TRBD1. CDR1 and CDR2 (germline): SNHLY, FYNNEI. CDR3 length: 17 amino acids. V lost 2 bases and J lost 2; bases outside the gene matches: 8.

This clonotype was counted many times. The V gene is TRBV4-1, the J gene TRBJ1-1, with a weak D call TRBD1 (6 bases). V lost 6 bases, J lost 0 bases, and 11 bases lay in between. The CDR3 contains 14 residues. Per germline, CDR1 MGHRA and CDR2 YSYEKL. Written as DNA, the CDR3 is TGCGCCAGCAGAAACAGGGAGGTGAACACTGAAGCTTTCTTT. This encodes CASRNREVNTEAFF.

This clonotype was counted only a few times. The chain links TRBV7-8 to TRBJ1-1; tentatively, D is TRBD1 (6 bases). CDR1 is SGHVS and CDR2 is FQNEAQ in the germline V gene. The CDR3 has 16 amino acids. Trimming stripped 5 bases from V and 3 bases from J, with 19 bases between. The CDR3 DNA reads TGTGCCAGCAGCGACGATGAGGGGGTGCTACACACTGAAGCTTTCTTT. It is translated as CASSDDEGVLHTEAFF. The entire variable domain, with the rest obtained from reference TRBV7-8 and TRBJ1-1, is as follows: GAGVSQSPRYKVAKRGQDVALRCDPISGHVSLFWYQQALGQGPEFLTYFQNEAQLDKSGLPSDRFFAERPEGSVSTLKIQRTQQEDSAVYLCASSDDEGVLHTEAFFGQGTRLTVV.

This clonotype was seen many times. J is TRBJ2-1 and V is TRBV6-2 or TRBV6-3; D unresolved. Per germline, CDR1 MNHEY and CDR2 SVGEGT. The V gene lost 2 bases and the J gene lost 8 bases, with 7 bases spanning the gap. The CDR3 has 12 residues. In DNA, the CDR3 is TGTGCCAGCAGTTACGTGGGCGATGAGCAGTTCTTC. It is translated as CASSYVGDEQFF.